Below are 18 T cell receptor beta chains sequenced from a single sample in a study of blood T cell repertoires in COVID-19. Clones were read by immunoSEQ multiplex PCR, and TCRdb kept only the in-frame ones, dropping some. Of some 330,000 clones detected, approximately 90% appear once; the ten largest clones hold about 4.2%. Sequenced material: PBMCs or T cells enriched from blood (not recorded which). These receptors were obtained from a man aged 25 to 40 who had recovered from COVID-19.

The chain is built from TRBV6-5 and TRBJ2-2; a possible D gene is TRBD2 (5 bases). This CDR3 comprises 14 residues. V was trimmed by 6 bases and J by 4 bases, leaving 12 bases between them. Germline V gene lookup returns CDR1 MNHEY and CDR2 SVGAGI. CDR3 nucleotide sequence: TGTGCCAGCAGGCCGGGCAGCGGCACCGGGGAGCTGTTTTTT. Translating it yields CASRPGSGTGELFF.

The chain combines TRBV9 with TRBJ1-6; D is perhaps TRBD1 (5 bases). The CDR3 is 15 amino acids. V dropped 0 bases and J dropped 7 bases, with 11 bases sitting between them. The germline gives CDR1 SGDLS, CDR2 YYNGEE. For the CDR3, the DNA is TGTGCCAGCAGCGTAGAGCAGGGTCGGAATTCACCCCTCCACTTT. As protein: CASSVEQGRNSPLHF.

The gene calls are TRBV5-1 and TRBJ1-2, with D possibly TRBD1 on 5 matching bases. Trimming cost V 0 bases and J 5 bases, with 11 bases left between them. Germline loops: CDR1 SGHRS, CDR2 YFSETQ. The CDR3 is made up of 14 amino acids. For the CDR3, the DNA is TGCGCCAGCAGCTTGGCCCAACAGGAGTATGGCTACACCTTC. Protein product: CASSLAQQEYGYTF.

This chain connects TRBV27 to TRBJ2-3; 7 bases align to TRBD1. The ends lost 4 bases at V and 0 bases at J; junction bases unmatched: 7. The length of the CDR3 is 16 residues. Germline CDR1 MNHEY, CDR2 SMNVEV (reference sequence). The CDR3 protein is CASSSRQGTSTDTQYF. For the CDR3, the DNA is TGTGCCAGCAGTTCAAGACAGGGAACTAGCACAGATACGCAGTATTTT.

Concerning this clone: Other DNA variants within this sample encode the same CDR3. This sequence joins TRBV5-1 and TRBJ1-5, with 7 bases matching TRBD1. Trimming took 4 bases from V and 4 from J; bases not matched to a gene: 5. Germline CDR1 SGHRS, CDR2 YFSETQ. This CDR3 comprises 14 residues. CDR3 protein: CASSPGTENQPQHF. The CDR3 nucleotides are TGCGCCAGCAGCCCTGGGACAGAGAATCAGCCCCAGCATTTT.

The chain carries TRBV30 and TRBJ2-7; 8 nucleotides line up with TRBD2. V lost 5 bases to trimming and J lost 4 bases; unmatched junction nucleotides: 16. This CDR3 has 16 residues. CDR1 and CDR2 (germline): GTSNPN, SVGIG (reference sequence). The CDR3 is CAWSGGVGSGGYEQYF. The DNA of the CDR3 is TGTGCCTGGTCCGGAGGTGTTGGGAGCGGGGGTTACGAGCAGTACTTC. The full variable domain, completed using reference TRBV30 and TRBJ2-7, is SQTIHQWPATLVQPVGSPLSLECTVEGTSNPNLYWYRQAAGRGLQLLFYSVGIGQISSEVPQNLSASRPQDRQFILSSKKLLLSDSGFYLCAWSGGVGSGGYEQYFGPGTRLTVT.

The CDR3 sequence: CASSHPRAGEGYTF. CDR3 nucleotide sequence: TGCGCCAGCAGCCATCCCAGAGCAGGGGAGGGCTACACCTTC. The rearrangement uses TRBV4-1 and TRBJ1-2, with D perhaps matching TRBD1 (6 bases). Deletions cut 3 bases from V and 8 bases from J, with 16 bases between. CDR3 length: 14 amino acids. Germline V gene data show CDR1 as MGHRA and CDR2 as YSYEKL.

The DNA for the CDR3 is TGTGCCAGCAGCCCGGGGGATAAAGCTACAGGTGAAAAACTGTTTTTT. This sequence encodes CASSPGDKATGEKLFF. This chain links TRBV7-9 with TRBJ1-4, with D possibly TRBD1 on 5 matching bases. Trimming pared 5 bases from V and 7 bases from J, leaving 20 bases between. Germline V gene data show CDR1 as SEHNR and CDR2 as FQNEAQ (reference sequence). This CDR3 has 16 residues.

This chain links TRBV19 with TRBJ2-3; D remains ambiguous. CDR3 length: 15 amino acids. The V end lost 8 bases, the J end lost 1 base, and 16 bases lay between the germline ends. CDR1 LNHDA and CDR2 SQIVND come from the germline V gene (reference sequence). DNA for the CDR3: TGTGCCAGTGCTTTCGGGTCCAAGGGCACAGATACGCAGTATTTT. Its protein product is CASAFGSKGTDTQYF.

This clone was counted a few times. The rearrangement links TRBV7-9 to TRBJ1-5; TRBD1 is a possible D gene (6 bases). The CDR3 consists of 15 residues. V lost 5 bases, J lost 3 bases, and 14 bases lay in between. Germline lookup yields CDR1 SEHNR and CDR2 FQNEAQ (reference sequence). CDR3 DNA sequence: TGTGCCAGCAGCCTACAGGGCACGGTCAATCAGCCCCAGCATTTT. This gives the protein CASSLQGTVNQPQHF.

This chain connects TRBV24-1 to TRBJ1-2; TRBD1 matches at 11 bases. V lost 2 bases and J lost 8; bases outside the gene matches: 6. CDR3 length: 15 residues. Germline CDR1 is KGHDR and CDR2 is SFDVKD. CDR3 sequence (DNA): TGTGCCACCAGTGATTCCGGGACAGGGGGGTGGGGCTACACCTTC. Translating gives CATSDSGTGGWGYTF.

The rearrangement uses TRBV18 and TRBJ2-7, with D perhaps TRBD1 (6 bases). The ends were cut back, 4 bases at V and 1 base at J, with 8 bases in the middle. CDR3 size: 13 residues. Per the germline V gene, CDR1 is KGHSH and CDR2 is LQKENI. CDR3 in amino acids: CASSRGQSYEQYF. The CDR3 DNA is TGTGCCAGCTCACGCGGACAGTCCTACGAGCAGTACTTC.

The rearrangement uses TRBV27 and TRBJ1-4; no definite D call. The CDR3 runs 14 residues. The germline V gene encodes CDR1 MNHEY and CDR2 SMNVEV (reference sequence). Trimming pared 4 bases from V and 6 bases from J, leaving 12 bases between. CDR3 DNA sequence: TGTGCCAGCAGTTCCCTGCGGTACCATGAAAAACTGTTTTTT. This encodes CASSSLRYHEKLFF.

The rearrangement links TRBV28 to TRBJ1-2; D perhaps matches TRBD1 (6 bases). The CDR3 has 12 amino acids. Trimming shortened V by 7 bases and J by 2 bases, and 8 bases separated the two germline ends. Germline CDR1 MDHEN, CDR2 SYDVKM. The CDR3 DNA reads as TGTGCCAGCACCCAGGGGAACTATGGCTACACCTTC. It yields the protein CASTQGNYGYTF.

CDR3 nucleotide sequence: TGTGCCAGCAGGTCTGCAAGTTCGGGGGAGCAGTTCTTC. This codes for CASRSASSGEQFF. This chain links TRBV11-2 with TRBJ2-1; tentatively, D is TRBD2 (5 bases). Trimming took 6 bases from V and 10 from J, leaving 16 bases between them. Germline assignment: CDR1 SGHAT and CDR2 FQNNGV. The CDR3 contains 13 residues.

V and J are TRBV29-1 and TRBJ1-1, with D tentatively TRBD1 (5 bases). Germline V gene data show CDR1 as SQVTM and CDR2 as ANQGSEA. The ends were cut back, 3 bases at V and 3 bases at J, with 20 bases in the middle. There are 16 residues in the CDR3. The DNA of the CDR3 is TGCAGCGTTGAGGGGGGAAGATGGGGCACGCACACTGAAGCTTTCTTT. Protein product: CSVEGGRWGTHTEAFF.

The gene calls are TRBV5-5 and TRBJ2-7, with 8 bases matching TRBD2. Germline V gives CDR1 SGHKS, CDR2 YYEKEE (reference sequence). Trimming at V came to 4 bases and at J to 0 bases, leaving 6 bases not matched to a gene. The CDR3 totals 15 residues. The CDR3 DNA sequence: TGTGCCAGCAGCCATACAGGGACTAGCTCCTACGAGCAGTACTTC. As protein: CASSHTGTSSYEQYF.

The V call is TRBV5-1, the J call TRBJ1-1, with a possible D match to TRBD1 (6 bases). The germline V gene has CDR1 SGHRS and CDR2 YFSETQ. Trimming left V 3 bases short and J 2 bases short, with 14 bases between. The CDR3 is made up of 15 amino acids. The CDR3 DNA follows: TGCGCCAGCAGCTCTATGCAGGGGTATAACACTGAAGCTTTCTTT. Translating it yields CASSSMQGYNTEAFF.